This entry lists 19 T cell receptor beta chains sequenced from one sample in a study of STAT5B mutations in CD4+ large granular lymphocyte leukemia (dated 2022 in TCRdb). The library was generated by the immunoSEQ multiplex PCR assay. Here the immuneACCESS table is served through TCRdb, limited to in-frame sequences with V and J called. Missing clones are a known gap in these copies; in checked studies unresolved V genes cover under half, and the rest lacks a known reason. Here the sample has around 27,000 clones; roughly 77% occur a single time. The top ten constitute approximately 2.8% of the sample. Sequences were obtained from CD4+ T cells from blood buffy coats. These receptors all come from a human donor in good health.

V is TRBV7-2 and J is TRBJ2-7; D uncertain. Germline CDR1 reads SGHTA; CDR2 reads FQGNSA. The ends were cut back, 1 base at V and 2 bases at J, with 9 bases in the middle. CDR3 length: 14 residues. CDR3 protein: CASSLGPQTYEQYF. CDR3 in DNA: TGTGCCAGCAGCTTAGGGCCTCAGACCTACGAGCAGTACTTC.

This chain joins TRBV6-1 and TRBJ2-2; D is ambiguous. The CDR3 is 13 amino acids. Trimming left V 7 bases short and J 2 bases short, with 8 bases between. CDR1 MNHNS and CDR2 SASEGT come from the germline V gene. CDR3 protein: CASTVLNTGELFF. The CDR3 region has the DNA TGTGCCAGCACTGTGCTTAACACCGGGGAGCTGTTTTTT.

This clone occurred a few times. The chain uses TRBV5-6 and TRBJ1-5; D is ambiguous. V lost 0 bases and J 2 bases, leaving 12 bases between the germline ends. This CDR3 contains 16 residues. Per germline, CDR1 SGHDT and CDR2 YYEEEE. Here the CDR3 DNA reads TGTGCCAGCAGCTTGGCCGGAGGGAGCGGCAATCAGCCCCAGCATTTT. It codes for CASSLAGGSGNQPQHF.

The chain joins TRBV5-1 to TRBJ2-7; D is unclear. V was cut by 0 bases and J by 3 bases, with 4 bases left in between. Germline V gene sequence: CDR1 SGHRS, CDR2 YFSETQ. The CDR3 sequence is 12 residues long. CDR3 region: CASSLDFYEQYF. As DNA, the CDR3 is TGCGCCAGCAGCTTGGACTTCTACGAGCAGTACTTC.

This chain connects TRBV5-4 to TRBJ2-6, with D perhaps matching TRBD2 (6 bases). The CDR3 covers 18 residues. The germline V and J ends were trimmed by 6 bases and 0 bases, with 19 bases remaining between them. The V gene's germline CDR1 is SGHNT and CDR2 YYREEE (reference sequence). The CDR3 DNA reads as TGTGCCAGCACACCCTATGCGGGGAGATCCTCTGGGGCCAACGTCCTGACTTTC. Protein sequence: CASTPYAGRSSGANVLTF.

V usage is TRBV29-1 and J usage is TRBJ2-5; D is possibly TRBD1 (6 bases). The V gene's germline CDR1 is SQVTM and CDR2 ANQGSEA. The CDR3 contains 11 residues. The germline V and J ends were trimmed by 7 bases and 4 bases, with 10 bases remaining between them. CDR3 DNA: TGCAGCGGCCGCAGGGGAGAGACCCAGTACTTC. Translated: CSGRRGETQYF.

This clone was observed once. The V gene is TRBV6-5, the J gene TRBJ2-7; 10 positions match TRBD2. Looked up from germline, CDR1 is MNHEY and CDR2 is SVGAGI. V lost 7 bases, J lost 2 bases, and 5 bases stayed unmatched. The CDR3 sequence is 14 residues long. In DNA, the CDR3 is TGTGCCAGCACTGTAGCGGGAGGACCCTACGAGCAGTACTTC. Its translation: CASTVAGGPYEQYF.

The chain joins TRBV7-9 to TRBJ1-1; possibly TRBD1 for D (6 bases). The CDR3 is 14 residues long. V was clipped by 5 bases and J by 0 bases, with 10 bases between them. CDR1 is SEHNR and CDR2 is FQNEAQ in the germline V gene (reference sequence). This chain's CDR3 is CASSPRDMNTEAFF. CDR3 coding DNA: TGTGCCAGCAGCCCCAGGGACATGAACACTGAAGCTTTCTTT. The whole variable domain, filled in from reference TRBV7-9 and TRBJ1-1, reads DTGVSQNPRHKITKRGQNVTFRCDPISEHNRLYWYRQTLGQGPEFLTYFQNEAQLEKSRLLSDRFSAERPKGSFSTLEIQRTEQGDSAMYLCASSPRDMNTEAFFGQGTRLTVV.

The chain links TRBV14 to TRBJ2-1; tentative D call: TRBD2 (6 bases). Trimming stripped 4 bases from V and 6 bases from J, with 13 bases between. This CDR3 region has 14 residues. CDR1 SGHDN and CDR2 FVKESK come from the germline V gene. CDR3 in amino acids: CASSPRDFTNEQFF. The CDR3 nucleotides read TGTGCCAGCAGCCCCCGGGACTTCACCAATGAGCAGTTCTTC.

This chain links TRBV7-2 with TRBJ2-5; TRBD2 agrees at 8 bases. This CDR3 is built from 14 residues. The trim removed 4 bases at V and 7 bases at J, leaving 8 bases unmatched. Germline V gene sequence: CDR1 SGHTA, CDR2 FQGNSA. CDR3 region: CASSSSGTRATQYF. The CDR3 nucleotides read TGTGCCAGCAGCTCATCCGGGACTAGGGCGACCCAGTACTTC.

The DNA for the CDR3 is TGTGCCACCTGGGACAGGGGGCTTCGAGAGCAGTACTTC. This encodes CATWDRGLREQYF. The gene calls are TRBV10-3 and TRBJ2-7; 12 bases are a match to TRBD1. The V and J ends lost 10 bases and 7 bases, in that order; junction bases with no gene match: 8. There are 13 residues in the CDR3. CDR1 and CDR2 (germline): ENHRY, SYGVKD.

This clone appeared a few times. The chain combines TRBV5-5 with TRBJ1-3; D is ambiguous. The CDR3 consists of 15 residues. The germline CDR1 and CDR2 sequences are SGHKS and YYEKEE (reference sequence). V lost 3 bases and J lost 0, with 10 bases in between. CDR3 sequence reads: CASSSFIASGNTIYF. DNA for the CDR3: TGTGCCAGCAGCTCTTTCATAGCCTCTGGAAACACCATATATTTT.

V is TRBV6-5 and J is TRBJ2-5, with 7 nucleotides matching TRBD1. Germline CDR1 MNHEY, CDR2 SVGAGI. V was pared by 6 bases and J by 11 bases, with 18 bases of the junction left unmatched. The length of the CDR3 is 15 residues. The CDR3 DNA reads as TGTGCCAGCAGGAGACAGGGAACGACCCTCTCAGGGCAGTACTTC. This codes for CASRRQGTTLSGQYF.

Here the CDR3 reads CASSQDSFDTEAFF. The CDR3 bases are TGCGCCAGCAGCCAAGATTCTTTCGACACTGAAGCTTTCTTT. The V call is TRBV4-1, the J call TRBJ1-1; no definite D call. The length of the CDR3 is 14 residues. Looked up from germline, CDR1 is MGHRA and CDR2 is YSYEKL. Trimming left V 0 bases short and J 3 bases short, with 8 bases between.

The chain couples TRBV21-1 to TRBJ2-7; the DNA was not used to check the table's D call, TRBD1. TRBV21-1 is marked as a pseudogene. The CDR3 covers 21 residues. This chain's CDR3 is CASSKPGQGIAAPRRPYEQYF. In nucleotides, the CDR3 is TGTGCCAGCAGCAAGCCGGGACAGGGGATCGCGGCTCCAAGACGTCCCTACGAGCAGTACTTC.

This chain connects TRBV4-3 to TRBJ1-1, with D unclear. Germline V CDR1 and CDR2: LGHNA, YSLEER. The CDR3 sequence is 17 residues long. Trimming stripped 0 bases from V and 0 bases from J, with 14 bases between. CDR3 in DNA: TGCGCCAGCAGCCAAGAGGTCCTCGGGAATATGAACACTGAAGCTTTCTTT. Its translation: CASSQEVLGNMNTEAFF.

V gene TRBV27 combines with J gene TRBJ2-4; D gene ambiguous. Germline V gene data show CDR1 as MNHEY and CDR2 as SMNVEV (reference sequence). V was pared by 5 bases and J by 0 bases, with 20 bases between. This CDR3 comprises 18 residues. This CDR3 reads CASSTSPGPTLAKNIQYF. In DNA, the CDR3 is TGTGCCAGCAGTACCTCCCCGGGCCCTACCTTAGCCAAAAACATTCAGTACTTC.

The rearrangement links TRBV30 to TRBJ2-2; 7 nucleotides agree with TRBD2. Unmatched junction bases numbered 5, after V lost 2 bases and J lost 5 bases. CDR1 is GTSNPN and CDR2 is SVGIG in the germline V gene (reference sequence). The CDR3 is made up of 14 amino acids. CDR3 nucleotides: TGTGCCTGGAGTCAGGGACTAAATACCGGGGAGCTGTTTTTT. Translated: CAWSQGLNTGELFF.

This chain uses TRBV4-3 with TRBJ2-7, with D perhaps matching TRBD2 (6 bases). This CDR3 comprises 17 residues. With 1 base removed from V and 2 bases from J, the gap between germline ends came to 18 bases. Germline values: CDR1 LGHNA, CDR2 YSLEER. CDR3 coding DNA: TGCGCCAGCAGCCAAGGATTGGACGGGACTTTTACCTACGAGCAGTACTTC. Its protein is CASSQGLDGTFTYEQYF.